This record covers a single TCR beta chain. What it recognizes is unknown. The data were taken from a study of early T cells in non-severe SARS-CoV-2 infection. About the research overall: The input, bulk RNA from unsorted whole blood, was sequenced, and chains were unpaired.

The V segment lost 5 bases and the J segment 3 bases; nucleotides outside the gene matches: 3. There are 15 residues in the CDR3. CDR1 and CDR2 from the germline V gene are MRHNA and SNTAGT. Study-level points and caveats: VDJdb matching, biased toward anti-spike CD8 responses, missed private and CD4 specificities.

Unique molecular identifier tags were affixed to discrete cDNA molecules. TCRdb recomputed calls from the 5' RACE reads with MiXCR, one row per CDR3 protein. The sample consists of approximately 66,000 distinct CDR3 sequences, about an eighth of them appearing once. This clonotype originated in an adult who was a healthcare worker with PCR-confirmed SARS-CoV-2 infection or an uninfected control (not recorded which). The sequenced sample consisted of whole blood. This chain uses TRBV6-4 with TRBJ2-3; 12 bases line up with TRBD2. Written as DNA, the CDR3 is TGTGCCAGCAGTTCGACTAGCGGGAGTACAGATACGCAGTATTTT. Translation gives CASSSTSGSTDTQYF.